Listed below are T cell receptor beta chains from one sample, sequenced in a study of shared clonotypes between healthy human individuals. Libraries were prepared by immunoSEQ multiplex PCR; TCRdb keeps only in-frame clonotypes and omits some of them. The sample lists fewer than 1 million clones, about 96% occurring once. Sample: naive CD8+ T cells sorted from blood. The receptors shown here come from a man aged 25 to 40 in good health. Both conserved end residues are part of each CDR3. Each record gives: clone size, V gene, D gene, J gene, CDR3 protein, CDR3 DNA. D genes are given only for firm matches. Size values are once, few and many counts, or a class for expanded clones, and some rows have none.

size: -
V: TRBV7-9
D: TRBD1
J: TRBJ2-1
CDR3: CASSLVGTGYNEQFF
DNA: TGTGCCAGCAGCTTAGTGGGGACAGGGTACAATGAGCAGTTCTTC

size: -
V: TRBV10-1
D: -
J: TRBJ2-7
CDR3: CASNFQIGEQYF
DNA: TGCGCCAGCAACTTCCAGATAGGAGAGCAGTACTTC

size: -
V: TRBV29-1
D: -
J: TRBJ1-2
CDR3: CSVVRTESSNYGYTF
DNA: TGCAGCGTTGTTCGGACAGAATCTTCGAACTATGGCTACACCTTC

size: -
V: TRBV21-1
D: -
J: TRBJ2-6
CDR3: CASSKGKGSSSGANVLTF
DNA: TGTGCCAGCAGCAAAGGGAAGGGATCGAGCTCTGGGGCCAACGTCCTGACTTTC

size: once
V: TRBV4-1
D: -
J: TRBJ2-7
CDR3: CASSQDPTGYEQYF
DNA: TGCGCCAGCAGCCAAGACCCAACGGGGTACGAGCAGTACTTC

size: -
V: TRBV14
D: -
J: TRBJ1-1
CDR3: CASSQGTAEAFF
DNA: TGTGCCAGCAGCCAAGGGACGGCTGAAGCTTTCTTT

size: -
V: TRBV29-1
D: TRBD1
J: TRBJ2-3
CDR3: CSVDRGLADTQYF
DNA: TGCAGCGTTGACAGGGGGCTCGCAGATACGCAGTATTTT

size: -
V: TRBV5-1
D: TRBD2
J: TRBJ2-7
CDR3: CASSLRGGGTYEQYF
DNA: TGCGCCAGCAGCTTGCGCGGGGGAGGGACGTACGAGCAGTACTTC

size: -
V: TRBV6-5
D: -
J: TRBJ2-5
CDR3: CASSYGAVETQYF
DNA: TGTGCCAGCAGTTACGGGGCAGTCGAGACCCAGTACTTC

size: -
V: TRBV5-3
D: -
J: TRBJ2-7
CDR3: CARSPCPVSYEQYF
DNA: TGTGCCAGAAGCCCCTGCCCAGTCTCCTACGAGCAGTACTTC

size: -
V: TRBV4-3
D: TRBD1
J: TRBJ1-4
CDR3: CASSQEGQEKLFF
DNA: TGCGCCAGCAGCCAGGAGGGACAGGAAAAACTGTTTTTT

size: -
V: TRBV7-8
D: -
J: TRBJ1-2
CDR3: CASSSRADSRYGYTF
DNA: TGTGCCAGCAGTAGTAGGGCGGACAGCCGTTATGGCTACACCTTC

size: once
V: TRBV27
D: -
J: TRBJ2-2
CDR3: CASSLGNTGELFF
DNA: TGTGCCAGCAGTTTAGGGAACACCGGGGAGCTGTTTTTT

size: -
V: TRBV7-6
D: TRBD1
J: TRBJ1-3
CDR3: CASGTGVGNTIYF
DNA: TGTGCCAGCGGGACAGGGGTCGGAAACACCATATATTTT

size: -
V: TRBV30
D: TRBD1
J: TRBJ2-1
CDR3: CAWSVLGQGLDEQFF
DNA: TGTGCCTGGAGTGTTCTGGGACAGGGTCTGGATGAGCAGTTCTTC

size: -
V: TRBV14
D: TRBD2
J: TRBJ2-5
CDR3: CASSQAGGPGETQYF
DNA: TGTGCCAGCAGCCAAGCGGGAGGGCCCGGAGAGACCCAGTACTTC

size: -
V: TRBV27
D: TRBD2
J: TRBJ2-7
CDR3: CASSLKLAEVSYEQYF
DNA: TGTGCCAGCAGTTTAAAACTAGCGGAGGTCTCCTACGAGCAGTACTTC

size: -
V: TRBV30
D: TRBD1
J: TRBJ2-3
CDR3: CAWRASPGTGITDTQYF
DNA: TGTGCCTGGAGGGCCTCCCCCGGGACAGGGATAACAGATACGCAGTATTTT

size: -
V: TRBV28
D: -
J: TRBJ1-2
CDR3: CASSFGMGPANYGYTF
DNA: TGTGCCAGCAGTTTCGGGATGGGGCCAGCTAACTATGGCTACACCTTC

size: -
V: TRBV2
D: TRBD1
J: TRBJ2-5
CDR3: CASSDMGRGLRETQYF
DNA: TGTGCCAGCAGTGATATGGGCAGGGGGCTTCGGGAGACCCAGTACTTC

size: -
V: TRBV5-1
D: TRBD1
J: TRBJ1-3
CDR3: CASSVDEPGQLNTIYF
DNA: TGCGCCAGCAGCGTCGATGAGCCGGGACAGCTAAACACCATATATTTT

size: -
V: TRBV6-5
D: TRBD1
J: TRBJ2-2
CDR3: CASSYWQGAGELFF
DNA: TGTGCCAGCAGTTACTGGCAGGGGGCCGGGGAGCTGTTTTTT

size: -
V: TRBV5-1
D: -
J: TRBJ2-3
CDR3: CASSLAETANSRDTQYF
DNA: TGCGCCAGCAGCTTGGCGGAGACAGCTAACAGCCGAGATACGCAGTATTTT

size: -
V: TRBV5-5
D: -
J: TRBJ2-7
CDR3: CASSSGMSSAYEQYF
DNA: TGTGCCAGCAGTTCCGGTATGTCAAGCGCCTACGAGCAGTACTTC

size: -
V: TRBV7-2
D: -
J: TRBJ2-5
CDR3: CASSLEIQARQETQYF
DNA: TGTGCCAGCAGCTTAGAAATCCAGGCACGACAAGAGACCCAGTACTTC

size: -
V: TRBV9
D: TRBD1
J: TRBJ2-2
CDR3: CASSVGQGHTGELFF
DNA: TGTGCCAGCAGCGTCGGACAGGGCCACACCGGGGAGCTGTTTTTT

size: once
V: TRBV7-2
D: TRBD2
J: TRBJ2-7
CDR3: CASSTLAGGVYEQYF
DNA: TGTGCCAGCAGCACCTTAGCGGGAGGTGTATACGAGCAGTACTTC

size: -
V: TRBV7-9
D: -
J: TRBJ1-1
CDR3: CASSAISSEAFF
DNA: TGTGCCAGCAGCGCCATAAGTTCTGAAGCTTTCTTT

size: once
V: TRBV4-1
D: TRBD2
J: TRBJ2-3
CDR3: CASSQVPLLAGERDTQYF
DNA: TGCGCCAGCAGCCAAGTCCCCCTACTAGCGGGAGAACGAGATACGCAGTATTTT

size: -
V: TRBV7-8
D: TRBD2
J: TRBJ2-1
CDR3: CASYGLADEQFF
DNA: TGTGCCAGCTACGGACTAGCGGATGAGCAGTTCTTC

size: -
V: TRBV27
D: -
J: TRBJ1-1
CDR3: CASSLSMTGEAFF
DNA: TGTGCCAGCAGTTTATCGATGACAGGTGAAGCTTTCTTT

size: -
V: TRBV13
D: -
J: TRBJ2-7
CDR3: CASSLGLGDFDRVQYF
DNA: TGTGCCAGCAGCTTAGGTTTGGGGGACTTTGACCGGGTACAGTACTTC

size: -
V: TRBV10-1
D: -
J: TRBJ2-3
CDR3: CASSEGRLADTQYF
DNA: TGCGCCAGCAGTGAGGGGAGACTTGCAGATACGCAGTATTTT

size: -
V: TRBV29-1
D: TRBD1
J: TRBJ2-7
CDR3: CSVEQGQPYEQYF
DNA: TGCAGCGTTGAACAGGGACAGCCCTACGAGCAGTACTTC

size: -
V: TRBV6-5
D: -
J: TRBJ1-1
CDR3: CASWGSAEAFF
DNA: TGTGCCAGCTGGGGGAGCGCTGAAGCTTTCTTT

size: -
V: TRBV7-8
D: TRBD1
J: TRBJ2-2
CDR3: CASSLTRTGVTGELFF
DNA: TGTGCCAGCAGCTTGACCCGGACAGGGGTTACCGGGGAGCTGTTTTTT

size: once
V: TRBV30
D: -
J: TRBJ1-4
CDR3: CAWSDGTANEKLFF
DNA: TGTGCCTGGAGTGACGGGACGGCTAATGAAAAACTGTTTTTT

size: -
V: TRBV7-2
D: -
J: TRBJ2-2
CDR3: CASSSWDSRELVF
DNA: TGTGCCAGCAGCTCCTGGGACTCCCGGGAGCTGGTTTTT

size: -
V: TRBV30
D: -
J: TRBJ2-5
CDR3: CAWSPPGRRPRNEETQYF
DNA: TGTGCCTGGAGTCCTCCGGGACGGAGGCCCCGAAACGAAGAGACCCAGTACTTC

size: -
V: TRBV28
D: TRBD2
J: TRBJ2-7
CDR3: CATALAGDYEQYF
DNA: TGTGCCACCGCCCTAGCGGGGGATTACGAGCAGTACTTC

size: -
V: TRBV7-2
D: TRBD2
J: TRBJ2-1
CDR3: CASSLDGGSSYNEQFF
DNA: TGTGCCAGCAGCTTAGACGGCGGGAGCTCCTACAATGAGCAGTTCTTC